Listed here are 20 T cell receptor beta chains from one sample, sequenced in a study of blood T cells in healthy people across ages. PCR was performed a second time for about 7 to 12 cycles using a sample-barcoded 5' primer and a J-beta primer mix. Using its own MiXCR run on the 5' RACE reads, TCRdb lists one record per CDR3 protein. Here the sample spans around 650,000 distinct CDR3 sequences, approximately 40% being singletons. The material sequenced was blood. The source of these receptors is an elderly man in good health.

This clonotype was counted a single time. The V and J genes are TRBV5-6 and TRBJ2-5; 11 nucleotides agree with TRBD2. CDR3 length equals 17 residues. Germline V CDR1 and CDR2: SGHDT, YYEEEE. J was trimmed by 11 bases and V by 3 bases; bases with no gene match: 18. The DNA for the CDR3 is TGTGCCAGCAGCTGGCGGTCCGGGACTAGCGGCTCCTACGGGCAGTACTTC. Its translation is CASSWRSGTSGSYGQYF.

The chain uses TRBV3-1 and TRBJ1-2, with D uncertain. Per the germline V gene, CDR1 is LGHDT and CDR2 is YNNKEL (reference sequence). V gave up 0 bases and J gave up 6 bases, with 8 bases separating them. This CDR3 has 13 amino acids. Written as DNA, the CDR3 is TGTGCCAGCAGCCAAGATTGGGGTAATGGCTACACCTTC. Residues: CASSQDWGNGYTF.

This clonotype was detected only a few times. The rearrangement uses TRBV5-4 and TRBJ2-5; 7 nucleotides match TRBD1. CDR1 and CDR2 (germline): SGHNT, YYREEE (reference sequence). The CDR3 totals 14 residues. Trimming took 3 bases from V and 0 from J; bases not matched to a gene: 2. The CDR3 loop is CASSWDSYQETQYF. In DNA form, the CDR3 reads TGTGCCAGCAGCTGGGACAGTTACCAAGAGACCCAGTACTTC.

The chain links TRBV5-1 to TRBJ1-1; no reliable D call. Germline V gene lookup returns CDR1 SGHRS and CDR2 YFSETQ. V gave up 1 base and J gave up 2 bases, with 18 bases separating them. There are 17 residues in the CDR3. CDR3 sequence: CASSLIGLGRGNTEAFF. For the CDR3, the DNA is TGCGCCAGCAGCTTGATCGGGCTAGGGCGCGGCAACACTGAAGCTTTCTTT.

This clonotype was seen more than once but under ten times. V is TRBV5-1 and J is TRBJ2-7, with 7 bases aligning to TRBD2. The CDR3 has 15 residues. Unmatched junction bases numbered 12, after V lost 6 bases and J lost 3 bases. Germline V gene sequence: CDR1 SGHRS, CDR2 YFSETQ. The CDR3 region has the DNA TGCGCCAGCACCCCGGGAGGAGGAGGCTACTACGAGCAGTACTTC. Translating gives CASTPGGGGYYEQYF. The variable domain in full, completed from reference TRBV5-1 and TRBJ2-7, reads KAGVTQTPRYLIKTRGQQVTLSCSPISGHRSVSWYQQTPGQGLQFLFEYFSETQRNKGNFPGRFSGRQFSNSRSEMNVSTLELGDSALYLCASTPGGGGYYEQYFGPGTRLTVT.

This clonotype was seen a few times. The chain joins TRBV29-1 to TRBJ2-5; 12 bases fit TRBD2. J gave up 5 bases and V 2 bases, and 6 bases lay outside the gene matches. The CDR3 is made up of 15 amino acids. Germline V gene lookup returns CDR1 SQVTM and CDR2 ANQGSEA. The chain's CDR3 is CSVELAGGLGETQYF. Here the CDR3 DNA reads TGCAGCGTTGAACTAGCGGGGGGGCTCGGGGAGACCCAGTACTTC.

The rearrangement links TRBV20-1 to TRBJ2-4; D perhaps matches TRBD1 (6 bases). Germline V gives CDR1 DFQATT, CDR2 SNEGSKA (reference sequence). This CDR3 comprises 16 residues. Between the trimmed V and J ends, which lost 4 bases and 3 bases, there was a span of 19 bases. CDR3 nucleotides: TGCAGTGCTACCCCCGGGACAACGGGTGGCAAAAACATTCAGTACTTC. It encodes CSATPGTTGGKNIQYF.

A remark on this clonotype: It may be a read error: a sequence one base away is much more abundant. The genes are TRBV24-1 and TRBJ2-1; a weak D match, TRBD2 (5 bases). V lost 5 bases to trimming and J lost 1 base, with 11 bases between them. CDR1 KGHDR and CDR2 SFDVKD come from the germline V gene. The CDR3 is 15 residues long. This CDR3 reads CATSAQLVSYNEQFF. As DNA, the CDR3 is TGTGCCACCAGTGCTCAACTAGTGTCCTACAATGAGCAGTTCTTC.

This chain links TRBV11-1 with TRBJ2-1; D is possibly TRBD1 or TRBD2 (5 bases each). The CDR3 runs to 21 residues. Per the germline V gene, CDR1 is SGHAT and CDR2 is FQDESV (reference sequence). The germline V and J ends were trimmed by 7 bases and 6 bases, with 37 bases remaining between them. CDR3 coding DNA: TGTGCCAGCACCCTAAAAGAGGGGTCCGGACAACTACATCCCTGGGGCAATGAGCAGTTCTTC. This encodes CASTLKEGSGQLHPWGNEQFF. The full variable domain, in which reference TRBV11-1 and TRBJ2-1 provide the parts outside the CDR3, is EAEVAQSPRYKITEKSQAVAFWCDPISGHATLYWYRQILGQGPELLVQFQDESVVDDSQLPKDRFSAERLKGVDSTLKIQPAELGDSAMYLCASTLKEGSGQLHPWGNEQFFGPGTRLTVL.

There are a few counts of this clonotype. The CDR3 protein is CASSVGGRAGELFF. The CDR3, as DNA: TGTGCCAGCAGCGTAGGTGGGCGGGCCGGGGAGCTGTTTTTT. The chain joins TRBV9 to TRBJ2-2; tentative D call: TRBD2 (5 bases). V gave up 0 bases and J gave up 6 bases, with 9 bases separating them. Germline CDR1 and CDR2: SGDLS and YYNGEE. The CDR3 is 14 residues long.

As for this clonotype: Compared with germline, one end of the junction differs, possibly owing to a read error. J is TRBJ2-1 and V is TRBV7-7, with 9 bases that match TRBD1. Germline assignment: CDR1 SSHAT and CDR2 FNYEAQ (reference sequence). The CDR3 runs 14 residues. The CDR3 spells CASSTGQGDNEQFF. For the CDR3, the DNA is TGTGCTAGCAGCACGGGACAGGGAGACAATGAGCAGTTCTTC.

The chain recombines TRBV6-5 with TRBJ2-3; D possibly matches TRBD1 or TRBD2 (5 bases each). This CDR3 region has 14 residues. Between the trimmed V and J ends, which lost 6 bases and 2 bases, there was a span of 12 bases. Germline V gene data show CDR1 as MNHEY and CDR2 as SVGAGI. CDR3 sequence reads: CASRRVGTTDTQYF. As DNA, the CDR3 is TGTGCCAGCAGGAGGGTCGGGACCACAGATACGCAGTATTTT.

J is TRBJ1-5 and V is TRBV18; D unresolved. Trimming stripped 1 base from V and 0 bases from J, with 7 bases between. This CDR3 region has 15 residues. Germline assignment: CDR1 KGHSH and CDR2 LQKENI. CDR3 residues: CASSPQAVSNQPQHF. In nucleotides, the CDR3 is TGTGCCAGCTCACCACAGGCGGTTAGCAATCAGCCCCAGCATTTT.

The chain couples TRBV5-1 to TRBJ1-4; D remains unclear. Germline CDR1 and CDR2: SGHRS and YFSETQ. This CDR3 is 15 amino acids long. V lost 0 bases and J 5 bases, leaving 11 bases between the germline ends. The CDR3, as DNA: TGCGCCAGCAGCTTGGGGCCGACGGCGAATGAAAAACTGTTTTTT. Amino acid sequence: CASSLGPTANEKLFF.

The V and J genes are TRBV19 and TRBJ2-5, with a weak D call TRBD1 (6 bases). Trimming left V 6 bases short and J 0 bases short, with 11 bases between. The CDR3 totals 14 residues. Looked up from germline, CDR1 is LNHDA and CDR2 is SQIVND (reference sequence). CDR3 loop: CASSADSYQETQYF. The CDR3 DNA sequence: TGTGCCAGTAGCGCGGACAGTTACCAAGAGACCCAGTACTTC.

This clonotype was seen a single time. V usage is TRBV6-1 and J usage is TRBJ2-7, with TRBD2 matching over 8 bases. TRBJ2-5 matches the DNA end more closely, so the J call is doubtful. This CDR3 has 19 amino acids. Looked up from germline, CDR1 is MNHNS and CDR2 is SASEGT. The CDR3 DNA is TGTGCCAGCAGTCCCGGGACTAGGAGGGCGGGTCACCAAGAAGAGACCCAGTACTTC. It translates to CASSPGTRRAGHQEETQYF.

V and J are TRBV29-1 and TRBJ2-5; D call uncertain. The V gene lost 4 bases and the J gene lost 5 bases, with 17 bases spanning the gap. The CDR3 loop spans 14 amino acids. Germline V gives CDR1 SQVTM, CDR2 ANQGSEA. The CDR3 DNA reads TGCAGCGTTGGCGTTGACGTCCGGACGGAGACCCAGTACTTC. Translating it yields CSVGVDVRTETQYF.

This clonotype was observed once. The genes are TRBV29-1 and TRBJ1-4, with D hard to call. The CDR3 has 13 residues. Germline loops: CDR1 SQVTM, CDR2 ANQGSEA. The V gene lost 6 bases and the J gene lost 2 bases, with 10 bases spanning the gap. CDR3 sequence (DNA): TGCAGCGTCGTTGGCCCGACTAATGAAAAACTGTTTTTT. Protein: CSVVGPTNEKLFF.

The rearrangement uses TRBV9 and TRBJ1-1; D possibly corresponds to TRBD1 (5 bases). The germline gives CDR1 SGDLS, CDR2 YYNGEE. The V gene lost 3 bases and the J gene lost 1 base, with 13 bases spanning the gap. The CDR3 extends over 15 amino acids. The CDR3 nucleotides read TGTGCCAGCAGCGCCTCTGGGGGATGGAACACTGAAGCTTTCTTT. Its translation is CASSASGGWNTEAFF. Filled out from reference TRBV9 and TRBJ1-1, the complete variable domain reads DSGVTQTPKHLITATGQRVTLRCSPRSGDLSVYWYQQSLDQGLQFLIQYYNGEERAKGNILERFSAQQFPDLHSELNLSSLELGDSALYFCASSASGGWNTEAFFGQGTRLTVV.

Note on this clonotype: A much more abundant neighbour one base away suggests this may be a read error. CDR3: CASSLGRVSTQYF. The DNA for the CDR3 is TGTGCCAGCAGCCTGGGCAGGGTCTCTACGCAGTATTTT. J is TRBJ2-3 and V is TRBV7-2; TRBD1 might be the D (5 bases). The CDR3 runs to 13 residues. Germline V gives CDR1 SGHTA, CDR2 FQGNSA. V lost 5 bases to trimming and J lost 8 bases, with 14 bases between them.